The text below deals with one TCR beta chain. The antigen remains undetermined. The source of the sample is a study of cytomegalovirus exposure and HLA in healthy donors. Study results and caveats: The listing of 150 to 200 TCR beta chains classed them as cytomegalovirus-associated. Despite most TCR sequences being rare, some public TCRs occurred in many donors.

Clones were sequenced by immunoSEQ multiplex PCR, and TCRdb holds only the in-frame ones, with some missing. Of 240,000 or so clones listed, around 88% are singletons. The specimen was PBMCs. The source is a woman aged 30 to 39 in good health and CMV-seropositive.

CDR3 coding DNA: TGCGCCAGCAGCCCGAGGGCGGATTTCACCGGGGAGCTGTTTTTT. This codes for CASSPRADFTGELFF. This chain links TRBV5-1 with TRBJ2-2; maybe TRBD2 (5 bases). The germline V gene has CDR1 SGHRS and CDR2 YFSETQ. Trimming took 4 bases from V and 4 from J, leaving 14 bases between them. The CDR3 runs 15 residues.